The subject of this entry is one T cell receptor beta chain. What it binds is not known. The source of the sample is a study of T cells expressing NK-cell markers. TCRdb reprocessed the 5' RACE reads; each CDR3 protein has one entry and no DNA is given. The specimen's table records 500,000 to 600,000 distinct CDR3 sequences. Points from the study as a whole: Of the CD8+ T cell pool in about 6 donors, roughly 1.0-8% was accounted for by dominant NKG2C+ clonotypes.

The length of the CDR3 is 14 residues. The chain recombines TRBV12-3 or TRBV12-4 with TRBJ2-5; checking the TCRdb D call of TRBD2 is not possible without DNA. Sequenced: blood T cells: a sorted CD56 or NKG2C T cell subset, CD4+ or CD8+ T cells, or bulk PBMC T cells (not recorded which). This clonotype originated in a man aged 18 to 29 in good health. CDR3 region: CASSPGTSRETQYF.